The 16 T cell receptor beta chains below were found in one sample sequenced in a study of blood T cells in healthy people across ages. Sample-barcoded 5' priming and a J-beta primer mix drove a second PCR of about 7 to 12 cycles. TCRdb recomputed calls from the 5' RACE reads with MiXCR, one row per CDR3 protein. The table includes some 1.8 million distinct CDR3 sequences, around 42% detected once. The sequencing sample was made of blood. Receptors were obtained from a human donor in good health.

In this sample, this clonotype turned up many times. The gene calls are TRBV7-8 and TRBJ1-2, with D possibly TRBD1 on 6 matching bases. The CDR3 totals 12 residues. CDR1 is SGHVS and CDR2 is FQNEAQ in the germline V gene. V was clipped by 8 bases and J by 4 bases, with 11 bases between them. The DNA for the CDR3 is TGTGCCAGCGTACAGGGCGGCTATGGCTACACCTTC. Protein: CASVQGGYGYTF.

This chain uses TRBV6-2 or TRBV6-3 with TRBJ2-1; D unclear. Trimming took off 2 bases at V and 0 bases at J, with 11 bases between the two ends. This CDR3 region has 16 residues. The germline gives CDR1 MNHEY, CDR2 SVGEGT. As DNA, the CDR3 is TGTGCCAGCAGTTACAACCCTATAAGCTCCTACAATGAGCAGTTCTTC. Translation gives CASSYNPISSYNEQFF.

This clonotype came up a few times. The chain uses TRBV11-3 and TRBJ1-1; a possible D gene is TRBD1 (5 bases). The CDR3 is 12 residues long. Trimming pared 7 bases from V and 5 bases from J, leaving 11 bases between. Germline CDR1 reads SGHNT; CDR2 reads YENEEA. CDR3 DNA sequence: TGTGCCAGCACCAACCGGGGGACTGAAGCTTTCTTT. Protein sequence: CASTNRGTEAFF.

The sample holds a few counts of this clonotype. V usage is TRBV6-5 and J usage is TRBJ1-2; the D gene is possibly TRBD1 (5 bases). The CDR3 totals 14 residues. From germline, CDR1 is MNHEY and CDR2 SVGAGI. Trimming pared 4 bases from V and 4 bases from J, leaving 13 bases between. The CDR3 DNA reads as TGTGCCAGCAGTTTTTCGCCAGGGCTCTATGGCTACACCTTC. It translates to CASSFSPGLYGYTF.

The chain uses TRBV6-2 or TRBV6-3 and TRBJ1-4; 9 nucleotides agree with TRBD1. The germline CDR1 and CDR2 sequences are MNHEY and SVGEGT. CDR3 length equals 14 residues. Trimming took 5 bases from V and 9 from J; bases not matched to a gene: 7. CDR3 bases: TGTGCCAGCAGTACCGGGACAGGGTGGAAAAAACTGTTTTTT. It specifies CASSTGTGWKKLFF.

The chain couples TRBV3-1 to TRBJ2-1, with 7 bases matching TRBD1. This CDR3 spans 13 amino acids. V was pared by 3 bases and J by 10 bases, with 6 bases of the junction left unmatched. CDR1 and CDR2 (germline): LGHDT, YNNKEL (reference sequence). The CDR3 spells CASSHAQGSEQFF. CDR3 nucleotide sequence: TGTGCCAGCAGCCATGCACAGGGGTCCGAGCAGTTCTTC.

A remark on this clonotype: The junction and the germline gene differ at one end; a read error may be behind it. This chain links TRBV11-2 with TRBJ2-2, with a possible D match to TRBD2 (7 bases). This CDR3 contains 15 residues. CDR1 SGHAT and CDR2 FQNNGV come from the germline V gene. This CDR3 is CASSSPGGPPLELFF. The CDR3 bases are TGCGCCAGCAGCTCCCCCGGGGGGCCCCCACTGGAGCTGTTTTTT.

CDR3 amino acids: CASSVAPGQGYNEQFF. The CDR3 DNA reads as TGTGCCAGCAGCGTAGCTCCGGGACAGGGTTACAATGAGCAGTTCTTC. The J gene is TRBJ2-1, the V gene TRBV9; 9 positions match TRBD1. The CDR3 consists of 16 residues. Germline V gene sequence: CDR1 SGDLS, CDR2 YYNGEE. The trim removed 0 bases at V and 4 bases at J, leaving 5 bases unmatched.

The chain recombines TRBV7-9 with TRBJ2-5; unclear D gene. The CDR3 extends over 16 amino acids. Trimming shortened V by 4 bases and J by 1 base, and 16 bases separated the two germline ends. Germline V CDR1 and CDR2: SEHNR, FQNEAQ (reference sequence). The CDR3 sequence: CASSSLGDGIQETQYF. DNA of the CDR3: TGTGCCAGCAGCTCATTAGGCGACGGCATCCAAGAGACCCAGTACTTC.

The chain links TRBV28 to TRBJ2-3; D possibly uses TRBD1 or TRBD2 (5 bases each). V lost 8 bases, J lost 3 bases, and 21 bases lay in between. CDR3 size: 16 residues. Per germline, CDR1 MDHEN and CDR2 SYDVKM. In DNA, the CDR3 is TGTGCCAGCCGACCACCTGGGACCCCCGAAACAGATACGCAGTATTTT. Residues: CASRPPGTPETDTQYF.

The chain uses TRBV7-6 and TRBJ1-6; D call uncertain. Germline CDR1 is SGHVS and CDR2 is FNYEAQ. This CDR3 spans 17 amino acids. V was shortened by 1 base and J by 0 bases, with 10 bases between the two germline ends. The chain's CDR3 is CASSLDAVSSYNSPLHF. The CDR3 DNA follows: TGTGCCAGCAGCTTAGACGCAGTGAGCTCCTATAATTCACCCCTCCACTTT.

As concerns this clonotype: One end of the junction does not line up with germline, which may come from a read error. This rearrangement joins TRBV12-3 or TRBV12-4 to TRBJ2-3, with D unresolved. The CDR3 runs 14 residues. The CDR3: CASSLDSSTDAQYF. The CDR3 nucleotides read TGTGCCAGCAGTTTGGATTCGAGCACAGATGCGCAGTATTTT.

Regarding this clonotype: One end of the junction does not line up with germline, which may come from a read error. The V call is TRBV6-5, the J call TRBJ2-1, with 8 bases matching TRBD1. The CDR3 is made up of 13 amino acids. CDR1 and CDR2 (germline): MNHEY, SVGAGI. As DNA, the CDR3 is TGTGCCGGCAGTTGGACAGGGCTTTACGAGCAGTTCTTC. It translates to CAGSWTGLYEQFF.

The chain employs TRBV11-2 and TRBJ1-2, with TRBD1 as a possible D gene (5 bases). The CDR3 contains 13 residues. V was clipped by 3 bases and J by 7 bases, with 12 bases between them. Germline assignment: CDR1 SGHAT and CDR2 FQNNGV. The CDR3: CASSLGESGGYTF. Here the CDR3 DNA reads TGTGCCAGCAGCTTGGGGGAAAGCGGTGGCTACACCTTC. Filled out from reference TRBV11-2 and TRBJ1-2, the complete variable domain reads EAGVAQSPRYKIIEKRQSVAFWCNPISGHATLYWYQQILGQGPKLLIQFQNNGVVDDSQLPKDRFSAERLKGVDSTLKIQPAKLEDSAVYLCASSLGESGGYTFGSGTRLTVV.

V gene TRBV29-1 combines with J gene TRBJ1-1; no clear D gene. The CDR3 is 10 amino acids. Trimming took 7 bases from V and 1 from J, leaving 4 bases between them. The germline V gene encodes CDR1 SQVTM and CDR2 ANQGSEA. CDR3 in amino acids: CSGENTEAFF. Written as DNA, the CDR3 is TGCAGCGGGGAGAACACTGAAGCTTTCTTT.

V and J are TRBV7-9 and TRBJ2-1; TRBD2 is a possible D gene (6 bases). Trimming took 5 bases from V and 2 from J, leaving 13 bases between them. The CDR3 runs 15 residues. The germline CDR1 and CDR2 sequences are SEHNR and FQNEAQ (reference sequence). The CDR3 sequence is CASSGGPAAYNEQFF. DNA for the CDR3: TGTGCCAGCAGCGGAGGGCCGGCAGCCTACAATGAGCAGTTCTTC.